This record looks at one TCR beta chain sequence and its context. The sample comes from a study of control samples from healthy donors and cancer patients. This CDR3 has 15 amino acids. V shed 5 bases and J shed 8 bases, with 19 bases lying between them. From germline, CDR1 is LNHDA and CDR2 SQIVND (reference sequence). Some clones are missing from TCRdb's copy, which holds only in-frame ones; the method was immunoSEQ multiplex PCR. Among fewer than 20,000 clones listed, roughly 80% were seen once. The rearrangement links TRBV19 to TRBJ2-1; D is perhaps TRBD2 (6 bases). Sample: PBMCs. The TCR originated in a man older than 75 with head and neck cancer. The CDR3 DNA sequence: TGTGCCAGTAGTTTTGGGGGGAGCGGTGCCTATGAGCAGTTCTTC. This translates into CASSFGGSGAYEQFF.